This TCR beta chain came from a study of shared clonotypes between healthy human individuals. Genomic DNA per cell subset filled all wells of several immunoSEQ plates. Original analysis: Sequence data from immunoSEQ were junction-only and lacked quality scores; consequently, filtering differed. Repertoires were generated with immunoSEQ multiplex PCR, while TCRdb's copy carries only in-frame clones and drops some. Clonal size and the V and J genes are those of that table, whereas D and trimming came from the DNA. The table shows over a million clones, with around 97% occurring only once. The ends lost 6 bases at V and 2 bases at J; junction bases unmatched: 9. The CDR3 contains 15 residues. Germline V CDR1 and CDR2: WSHSY, SAAADI.

Sequencing was carried out using naive CD4+ T cells sorted from blood. Documented subset: CD45RA+ positively selected. V gene TRBV10-2 combines with J gene TRBJ2-7, with 8 bases matching TRBD2. The receptor comes from a man aged 25 to 40 in good health. The chain's CDR3 is CASSREGGGTYEQYF. In DNA form, the CDR3 reads TGCGCCAGCAGCCGGGAGGGCGGGGGGACCTACGAGCAGTACTTC.